The rows below give T cell receptor beta chains drawn from one sample of a study of post-analysis software for immune sequencing data. TCRdb recomputed calls from the PCR reads with MiXCR, one row per CDR3 protein. The sample includes approximately 400,000 distinct CDR3 sequences, roughly 38% seen only once; the top ten take 10% to 15%. Sequences were obtained from blood. The receptors here all came from a girl aged 10-17 years with multiple sclerosis. The CDR3 runs from the conserved cysteine through the conserved F or W. The D gene is left open where the match is weak. Not all rows give a size; the values are once, few, many and, for expanded clones, a class.

V gene: TRBV29-1; D gene: .; clone size: .; J gene: TRBJ1-5; CDR3 protein: CSVSGEGGNQPQHF; CDR3 DNA: TGCAGCGTTTCAGGGGAGGGAGGCAATCAGCCCCAGCATTTT
V gene: TRBV5-1; D gene: .; clone size: .; J gene: TRBJ1-2; CDR3 protein: CASSLVLGYGYTF; CDR3 DNA: TGCGCCAGCAGCTTGGTTTTGGGCTATGGCTACACCTTC
V gene: TRBV20-1; D gene: TRBD1; clone size: .; J gene: TRBJ2-3; CDR3 protein: CSALSGTADTQYF; CDR3 DNA: TGCAGTGCCCTCTCCGGGACAGCAGATACGCAGTATTTT
V gene: TRBV27; D gene: TRBD1; clone size: .; J gene: TRBJ2-1; CDR3 protein: CASTQGQGTYNEQFF; CDR3 DNA: TGTGCCAGCACCCAGGGACAGGGAACCTACAATGAGCAGTTCTTC
V gene: TRBV21-1; D gene: .; clone size: .; J gene: TRBJ2-5; CDR3 protein: CASSKEESPETQYF; CDR3 DNA: TGTGCCAGCAGCAAAGAGGAAAGCCCGGAGACCCAGTACTTC
V gene: TRBV29-1; D gene: .; clone size: .; J gene: TRBJ2-1; CDR3 protein: CSVDKQGNEQFF; CDR3 DNA: TGCAGCGTTGACAAACAGGGAAATGAGCAGTTCTTC
V gene: TRBV5-1; D gene: TRBD1; clone size: many; J gene: TRBJ2-7; CDR3 protein: CASSGDRGYEQYF; CDR3 DNA: TGCGCCAGCAGCGGGGACAGGGGGTACGAGCAGTACTTC
V gene: TRBV11-2; D gene: .; clone size: .; J gene: TRBJ2-7; CDR3 protein: CASSPLFGGLNEQYF; CDR3 DNA: TGTGCCAGCAGCCCCTTGTTTGGGGGGCTAAACGAGCAGTACTTC
V gene: TRBV2; D gene: TRBD1; clone size: .; J gene: TRBJ2-7; CDR3 protein: CASRGTGGLIDYEQYF; CDR3 DNA: TGTGCCAGCAGAGGGACAGGGGGCTTAATCGACTACGAGCAGTACTTC
V gene: TRBV7-6; D gene: .; clone size: .; J gene: TRBJ2-7; CDR3 protein: CASSLGSNSYEQYF; CDR3 DNA: TGTGCCAGCAGCTTAGGGTCTAACTCCTACGAGCAGTACTTC
V gene: TRBV4-2; D gene: TRBD2; clone size: .; J gene: TRBJ2-5; CDR3 protein: CASSQVTSGKETQYF; CDR3 DNA: TGTGCCAGCAGCCAAGTAACTAGCGGGAAAGAGACCCAGTACTTC
V gene: TRBV30; D gene: .; clone size: .; J gene: TRBJ1-1; CDR3 protein: CASTLRALNTEAFF; CDR3 DNA: TGTGCCTCAACTTTGCGTGCATTGAACACTGAAGCTTTCTTT
V gene: TRBV7-9; D gene: TRBD1; clone size: .; J gene: TRBJ1-2; CDR3 protein: CASSPDRPGQLNLYGYTF; CDR3 DNA: TGTGCCAGCAGCCCGGACAGGCCGGGACAGCTAAACCTCTATGGCTACACCTTC
V gene: TRBV27; D gene: TRBD1; clone size: medium-sized; J gene: TRBJ1-5; CDR3 protein: CASSFVGQGDQPQHF; CDR3 DNA: TGTGCCAGCAGTTTCGTAGGACAGGGCGACCAGCCCCAGCATTTT
V gene: TRBV27; D gene: .; clone size: .; J gene: TRBJ1-5; CDR3 protein: CASSLSPGQSSNQPQHF; CDR3 DNA: TGTGCCAGCAGTTTAAGTCCAGGGCAAAGTAGCAATCAGCCCCAGCATTTT
V gene: TRBV12-3/TRBV12-4; D gene: .; clone size: few; J gene: TRBJ2-7; CDR3 protein: CASTHEGETYEQYF; CDR3 DNA: TGTGCCAGCACCCACGAGGGGGAGACGTACGAGCAGTACTTC
V gene: TRBV28; D gene: .; clone size: .; J gene: TRBJ2-7; CDR3 protein: CASSLLLNYEQYF; CDR3 DNA: TGTGCCAGCAGTTTACTTTTGAACTACGAGCAGTACTTC